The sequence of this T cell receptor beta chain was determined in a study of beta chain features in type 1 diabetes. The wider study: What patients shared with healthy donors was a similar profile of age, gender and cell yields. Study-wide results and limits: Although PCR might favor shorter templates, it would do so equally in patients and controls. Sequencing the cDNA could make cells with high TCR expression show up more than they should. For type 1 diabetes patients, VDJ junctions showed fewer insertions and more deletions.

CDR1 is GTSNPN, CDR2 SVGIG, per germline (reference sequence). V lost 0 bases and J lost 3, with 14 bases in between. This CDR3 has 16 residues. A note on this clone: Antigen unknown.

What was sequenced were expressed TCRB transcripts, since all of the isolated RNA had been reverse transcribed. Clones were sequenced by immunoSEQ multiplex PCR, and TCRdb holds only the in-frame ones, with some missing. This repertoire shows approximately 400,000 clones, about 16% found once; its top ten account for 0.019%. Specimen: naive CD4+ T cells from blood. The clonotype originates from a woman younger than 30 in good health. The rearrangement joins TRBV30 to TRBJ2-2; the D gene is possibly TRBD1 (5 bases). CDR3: CAWSVLRGWDTGELFF. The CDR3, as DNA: TGTGCCTGGAGTGTACTTAGGGGTTGGGACACCGGGGAGCTGTTTTTT.